These 14 T cell receptor beta chains were all obtained from the same sample, sequenced in a study of T cell changes during pregnancy in multiple sclerosis. TCRdb's table, derived via immunoSEQ multiplex PCR, lists solely in-frame clones and lacks some. The data show around 86,000 clones, with approximately 92% seen just once and 1% held by the top ten. Here the sequenced sample was peripheral blood, taken in the first trimester of pregnancy. These receptors were taken from a female donor with multiple sclerosis, enrolled in a pregnancy study.

V and J are TRBV2 and TRBJ2-4; TRBD1 is a possible D gene (5 bases). V lost 1 base to trimming and J lost 0 bases, with 13 bases between them. The CDR3 loop spans 17 amino acids. Germline CDR1 reads SNHLY; CDR2 reads FYNNEI. CDR3 bases: TGTGCCAGCAGTGAAGGGCAGGGAACTATAGCCAAAAACATTCAGTACTTC. This encodes CASSEGQGTIAKNIQYF.

V usage is TRBV14 and J usage is TRBJ2-5, with D uncertain. CDR3 length equals 15 residues. The germline V gene has CDR1 SGHDN and CDR2 FVKESK. The V end was cut by 0 bases, the J end by 2 bases, with 10 bases between. CDR3 in amino acids: CASSQDRGPQETQYF. CDR3 bases: TGTGCCAGCAGCCAAGATCGCGGCCCTCAAGAGACCCAGTACTTC.

The chain uses TRBV7-6 and TRBJ1-1, with 10 bases aligning to TRBD1. The V gene end was trimmed by 5 bases and the J gene end by 8 bases; junction bases not matched to a gene: 2. The V gene's germline CDR1 is SGHVS and CDR2 FNYEAQ. The CDR3 contains 12 residues. CDR3 in amino acids: CASSLGQGEAFF. The CDR3 DNA follows: TGTGCCAGCAGCCTGGGACAGGGGGAAGCTTTCTTT.

This clone was recorded once. This chain joins TRBV19 and TRBJ2-3, with D maybe TRBD1 (6 bases). The CDR3 has 13 amino acids. CDR1 is LNHDA, CDR2 SQIVND, per germline (reference sequence). V was pared by 3 bases and J by 9 bases, with 13 bases between. CDR3 in amino acids: CASSIPGHKTQYF. The CDR3 nucleotides are TGTGCCAGTAGTATTCCGGGACACAAAACGCAGTATTTT.

The V call is TRBV9, the J call TRBJ2-1, with D unclear. V lost 0 bases, J lost 2 bases, and 12 bases lay in between. Germline CDR1 is SGDLS and CDR2 is YYNGEE. CDR3 length: 16 amino acids. CDR3 in DNA: TGTGCCAGCAGCGTAGTTAGCTCAAACCCCTACAATGAGCAGTTCTTC. This translates into CASSVVSSNPYNEQFF.

The gene calls are TRBV15 and TRBJ2-3; 8 nucleotides agree with TRBD2. Looked up from germline, CDR1 is LNHNV and CDR2 is YYDKDF (reference sequence). After removal of 3 bases from V and 2 bases from J, the junction contained 10 bases not matched to a gene. The CDR3 contains 17 residues. CDR3 in amino acids: CATSRDRTSSTTDTQYF. The CDR3 coding sequence is TGTGCCACCAGCAGGGATAGGACTAGCTCAACCACAGATACGCAGTATTTT.

The chain recombines TRBV19 with TRBJ1-1; D uncertain. Germline V gene sequence: CDR1 LNHDA, CDR2 SQIVND (reference sequence). The ends were cut back, 3 bases at V and 2 bases at J, with 19 bases in the middle. The CDR3 loop spans 17 amino acids. The CDR3 loop is CASSMWRVPPVNTEAFF. DNA of the CDR3: TGTGCCAGTAGTATGTGGAGGGTTCCACCAGTAAACACTGAAGCTTTCTTT. Combining the CDR3 with reference TRBV19 and TRBJ1-1 gives the whole variable domain DGGITQSPKYLFRKEGQNVTLSCEQNLNHDAMYWYRQDPGQGLRLIYYSQIVNDFQKGDIAEGYSVSREKKESFPLTVTSAQKNPTAFYLCASSMWRVPPVNTEAFFGQGTRLTVV.

The rearrangement links TRBV5-1 to TRBJ2-3; D not resolved. The V end lost 0 bases, the J end lost 2 bases, and 7 bases lay between the germline ends. The CDR3 has 14 amino acids. Germline V gene sequence: CDR1 SGHRS, CDR2 YFSETQ. CDR3: CASSLDPNTDTQYF. DNA of the CDR3: TGCGCCAGCAGCTTGGACCCTAACACAGATACGCAGTATTTT. Supplemented by reference TRBV5-1 and TRBJ2-3, the full variable domain reads KAGVTQTPRYLIKTRGQQVTLSCSPISGHRSVSWYQQTPGQGLQFLFEYFSETQRNKGNFPGRFSGRQFSNSRSEMNVSTLELGDSALYLCASSLDPNTDTQYFGPGTRLTVL.

This rearrangement joins TRBV5-1 to TRBJ1-3; 7 bases are shared with TRBD1. The germline V gene has CDR1 SGHRS and CDR2 YFSETQ. With V trimmed by 1 base and J by 1 base, 2 bases remained unmatched. This CDR3 spans 15 amino acids. The CDR3 protein is CASSLPGGSGNTIYF. The DNA for the CDR3 is TGCGCCAGCAGCTTGCCAGGGGGATCTGGAAACACCATATATTTT.

The V and J genes are TRBV9 and TRBJ2-4; TRBD1 aligns across 8 bases. J lost 7 bases, V lost 0 bases, and 9 bases had no gene match. The CDR3 consists of 16 residues. Per the germline V gene, CDR1 is SGDLS and CDR2 is YYNGEE. In nucleotides, the CDR3 is TGTGCCAGCAGCGTAGGGACAGGGAAGGCGAGGAACATTCAGTACTTC. Protein product: CASSVGTGKARNIQYF.

V usage is TRBV10-2 and J usage is TRBJ1-2, with TRBD1 as a possible D gene (6 bases). The germline V gene has CDR1 WSHSY and CDR2 SAAADI. This CDR3 is 17 amino acids long. V was clipped by 3 bases and J by 4 bases, with 21 bases between them. The CDR3 loop is CASSELLHRDKFYGYTF. CDR3 bases: TGCGCCAGCAGTGAATTACTCCACCGGGACAAATTCTATGGCTACACCTTC.

V and J are TRBV6-1 and TRBJ1-4, with 10 bases aligning to TRBD1. The CDR3 runs to 14 residues. The V gene end was trimmed by 4 bases and the J gene end by 7 bases; junction bases not matched to a gene: 3. CDR1 is MNHNS, CDR2 SASEGT, per germline. The CDR3 region is CASSGDRGFEKLFF. The CDR3 bases are TGTGCCAGCAGTGGGGACAGGGGTTTTGAAAAACTGTTTTTT.

This sequence joins TRBV5-1 and TRBJ1-5, with D tentatively TRBD1 (5 bases). The CDR3 sequence is 13 residues long. The germline V and J ends were trimmed by 4 bases and 5 bases, with 10 bases remaining between them. Per the germline V gene, CDR1 is SGHRS and CDR2 is YFSETQ. CDR3 region: CASSTEGDQPQHF. CDR3 DNA: TGCGCCAGCAGCACCGAAGGGGATCAGCCCCAGCATTTT.

The genes are TRBV7-9 and TRBJ2-7; D may be TRBD2 (6 bases). This CDR3 region has 14 residues. V shed 4 bases and J shed 0 bases, with 10 bases lying between them. CDR1 is SEHNR and CDR2 is FQNEAQ in the germline V gene (reference sequence). The CDR3 DNA is TGTGCCAGCAGCTCCCAGGGACTCTCCTACGAGCAGTACTTC. Translation: CASSSQGLSYEQYF.